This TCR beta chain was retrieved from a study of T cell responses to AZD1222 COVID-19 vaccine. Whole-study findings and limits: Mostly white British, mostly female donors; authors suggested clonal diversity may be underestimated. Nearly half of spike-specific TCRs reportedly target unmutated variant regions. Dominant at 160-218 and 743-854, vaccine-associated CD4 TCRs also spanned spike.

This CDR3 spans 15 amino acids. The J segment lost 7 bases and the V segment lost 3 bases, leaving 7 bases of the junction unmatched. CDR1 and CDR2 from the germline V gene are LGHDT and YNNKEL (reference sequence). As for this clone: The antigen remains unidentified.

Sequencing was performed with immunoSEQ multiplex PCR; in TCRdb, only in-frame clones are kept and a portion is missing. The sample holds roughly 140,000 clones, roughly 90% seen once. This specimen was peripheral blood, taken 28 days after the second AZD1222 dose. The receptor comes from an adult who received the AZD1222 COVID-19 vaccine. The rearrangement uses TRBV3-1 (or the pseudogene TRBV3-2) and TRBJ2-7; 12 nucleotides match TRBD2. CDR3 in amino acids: CASSQLAGGPVEQYF. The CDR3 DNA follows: TGTGCCAGCAGCCAGCTAGCGGGAGGGCCGGTAGAGCAGTACTTC.